A single sample is the source of the 8 T cell receptor beta chains below, sequenced in a study of CD8 T cells in ankylosing spondylitis. TCRdb processed the 5' RACE reads anew with MiXCR; each CDR3 protein has one entry. The data show about 150,000 distinct CDR3 sequences, with more than 5.5% seen just once and around 12% held by the top ten. Input material: blood, either unsorted or a sorted T cell fraction (not recorded which). Source of these receptors: a female donor with ankylosing spondylitis or in good health (not recorded which).

This clonotype was observed at least ten times. An end of the junction differs from the germline gene, which may be a read error. The gene calls are TRBV7-7 and TRBJ2-2, with D tentatively TRBD1 (5 bases). This CDR3 region has 15 residues. Germline V gives CDR1 SSHAT, CDR2 FNYEAQ (reference sequence). In DNA, the CDR3 is TGTGCTAGCAGCTTAGGGGCCCCGAACACCGGGGAGCTGTTTTTT. Its protein is CASSLGAPNTGELFF.

This clonotype has ten or more counts. The chain couples TRBV4-1 to TRBJ1-5; D uncertain. This CDR3 has 15 residues. Trimming removed 3 bases at V and 5 bases at J, with 14 bases between. CDR1 MGHRA and CDR2 YSYEKL come from the germline V gene. The CDR3: CASSHQPRLDQPQHF. CDR3 bases: TGCGCCAGCAGCCATCAACCGAGGTTGGATCAGCCCCAGCATTTT.

This clonotype appeared many times. This chain joins TRBV9 and TRBJ2-2, with D perhaps TRBD1 (6 bases). The V end was cut by 2 bases, the J end by 5 bases, with 13 bases between. There are 15 residues in the CDR3. CDR1 is SGDLS and CDR2 is YYNGEE in the germline V gene. CDR3 sequence: CASSVEGGRTGELFF. The CDR3 DNA sequence: TGTGCCAGCAGCGTTGAAGGGGGACGAACCGGGGAGCTGTTTTTT.

This clonotype has a handful of counts. The chain carries TRBV3-1 and TRBJ2-3, with D possibly being TRBD1 (5 bases). Trimming stripped 0 bases from V and 4 bases from J, with 11 bases between. The CDR3 loop spans 15 amino acids. Germline-derived CDR1 and CDR2 are LGHDT and YNNKEL (reference sequence). This CDR3 reads CASSQDRAFADTQYF. In nucleotides, the CDR3 is TGTGCCAGCAGCCAAGACAGGGCCTTCGCAGATACGCAGTATTTT.

This clonotype was recorded at least ten times. J is TRBJ1-2 and V is TRBV12-3 or TRBV12-4; D not certain. Trimming cost V 2 bases and J 2 bases, with 9 bases left between them. The CDR3 runs to 14 residues. In DNA form, the CDR3 reads TGTGCCAGCAGTTTAATTCCCAGCAACTATGGCTACACCTTC. This codes for CASSLIPSNYGYTF.

This clonotype was counted at least ten times. The chain uses TRBV13 and TRBJ2-6; no firm D call. Trimming stripped 5 bases from V and 1 base from J, with 9 bases between. The CDR3 is 15 residues long. Germline V gene data show CDR1 as PRHDT and CDR2 as FYEKMQ (reference sequence). The CDR3 DNA reads TGTGCCAGCAGCCAATATAGGTCTGGGGCCAACGTCCTGACTTTC. This gives the protein CASSQYRSGANVLTF.

This clonotype was counted a few times. V is TRBV20-1 and J is TRBJ1-1; D is ambiguous. Trimming cost V 3 bases and J 2 bases, with 10 bases left between them. CDR3 length: 13 residues. CDR1 and CDR2 (germline): DFQATT, SNEGSKA (reference sequence). The DNA for the CDR3 is TGCAGTGCTAGTCCCGGCGGAAACACTGAAGCTTTCTTT. Translated, it gives CSASPGGNTEAFF.

This clonotype was picked up many times. V gene TRBV29-1 combines with J gene TRBJ1-1; no definite D call. Germline V CDR1 and CDR2: SQVTM, ANQGSEA. V lost 4 bases, J lost 6 bases, and 3 bases lay in between. CDR3 length: 9 residues. The CDR3: CSVAPEAFF. The CDR3 DNA is TGCAGCGTTGCCCCTGAAGCTTTCTTT. The variable domain in full, completed from reference TRBV29-1 and TRBJ1-1, reads SAVISQKPSRDICQRGTSLTIQCQVDSQVTMMFWYRQQPGQSLTLIATANQGSEATYESGFVIDKFPISRPNLTFSTLTVSNMSPEDSSIYLCSVAPEAFFGQGTRLTVV.